The rows below give T cell receptor beta chains drawn from one sample of a study of technical replicates of blood from a few donors. Sequencing used immunoSEQ multiplex PCR; TCRdb keeps in-frame clones, though not all of them. The sample has about 80,000 clones, 80% to 95% seen once. Specimen: T cells isolated from PBMCs. The receptors stem from a human donor in good health. Each CDR3 is given with its conserved first and last residue. A D gene is named only where the DNA matches it firmly. Expanded clones get a size class; other rows say once, few or many, or leave the size out.

v_gene,j_gene,len,abundance,d_gene,CDR3nt,CDR3aa
TRBV4-1,TRBJ2-1,17,-,TRBD2,TGCGCCAGCAGCCAAGGCGGGAGCTTCTTCTCCTACAATGAGCAGTTCTTC,CASSQGGSFFSYNEQFF
TRBV30,TRBJ2-3,19,-,TRBD2,TGTGCCTGGAGTGTACCTAATAGCGGGAGGAGGGTTGGCACAGATACGCAGTATTTT,CAWSVPNSGRRVGTDTQYF
TRBV19,TRBJ1-5,14,-,-,TGTGCCAAAAAACAGGGAAGGGGACATCAGCCCCAGCATTTT,CAKKQGRGHQPQHF
TRBV2,TRBJ1-5,15,-,-,TGTGCCAGCAGGCAGACGGACAGAAGCAATCAGCCCCAGCATTTT,CASRQTDRSNQPQHF
TRBV7-8,TRBJ2-3,16,-,TRBD2,TGTGCCAGCAGCTCGAGACTAGCGGGAGGGACAGATACGCAGTATTTT,CASSSRLAGGTDTQYF
TRBV9,TRBJ2-7,15,-,TRBD1,TGTGCCAGCAGCGTGACAGGGGCGAGCTCCTACGAGCAGTACTTC,CASSVTGASSYEQYF
TRBV11-2,TRBJ1-1,15,-,-,TGTGCCAGCAGCACTCCATGGACAGTCAGCACTGAAGCTTTCTTT,CASSTPWTVSTEAFF
TRBV5-1,TRBJ2-2,16,-,-,TGCGCCAGCAGCTTGTCGGGTAACGCGAACACCGGGGAGCTGTTTTTT,CASSLSGNANTGELFF
TRBV28,TRBJ2-1,14,-,TRBD1,TGTGCCAGCAGTTTACCAGGGGGAGAGGATGAGCAGTTCTTC,CASSLPGGEDEQFF
TRBV4-3,TRBJ2-2,16,-,TRBD1,TGCGCCAGCAGCCAAGACTTGACAGGGTACACCGGGGAGCTGTTTTTT,CASSQDLTGYTGELFF
TRBV11-2,TRBJ2-1,18,-,TRBD2,TGTGCCAGCAGCTCACTATTAAGGACTAGCGGGATAAGGTATGAGCAGTTCTTC,CASSSLLRTSGIRYEQFF
TRBV7-2,TRBJ1-5,15,-,TRBD1,TGTGCCAGCAGCTTAGAACAGGGGCGCAATCAGCCCCAGCATTTT,CASSLEQGRNQPQHF
TRBV11-3,TRBJ2-7,12,once,-,TGTGCCAGCAGCTTAACTAGAGACGAGCAGTACTTC,CASSLTRDEQYF
TRBV25-1,TRBJ2-3,13,-,-,TGTGCCAGCAGTGAGGCTCGCACAGATACGCAGTATTTT,CASSEARTDTQYF
TRBV7-2,TRBJ2-5,15,-,TRBD2,TGTGCCAGCAGCAAAACTAGCGGGATCGGAGAGACCCAGTACTTC,CASSKTSGIGETQYF
TRBV5-4,TRBJ2-6,19,-,TRBD2,TGTGCCAGCAGCGAGGGACTAGCGGGAGAAAGGCCTGGGGCCAACGTCCTGACTTTC,CASSEGLAGERPGANVLTF
TRBV4-1,TRBJ2-1,16,-,TRBD2,TGCGCCAGCAGCCCTTCCCAGCGGGAGGTCGACAATGAGCAGTTCTTC,CASSPSQREVDNEQFF
TRBV2,TRBJ1-5,14,-,TRBD1,TGTGCCAGCAGTGAAGCGACAGGGGCTCAGCCCCAGCATTTT,CASSEATGAQPQHF
TRBV28,TRBJ2-1,15,once,-,TGTGCCAGCAGTTTACGGGCAGGGGCCTACAATGAGCAGTTCTTC,CASSLRAGAYNEQFF
TRBV14,TRBJ2-7,14,-,-,TGTGCCAGCAGCTCACTAACTTGGGGAGACGAGCAGTACTTC,CASSSLTWGDEQYF
TRBV4-3,TRBJ2-4,16,-,-,TGCGCCAGCAGCAGTAGGGGGCTAGGGGGAGGAAACATTCAGTACTTC,CASSSRGLGGGNIQYF
TRBV5-1,TRBJ2-7,13,-,-,TGCGCCAGCAGCTTGGACAGGCTCTACGAGCAGTACTTC,CASSLDRLYEQYF
TRBV2,TRBJ2-3,14,-,TRBD2,TGTGCCAGCAGTGATTTTAGCGGGAGGCATACGCAGTATTTT,CASSDFSGRHTQYF
TRBV19,TRBJ2-1,17,-,TRBD2,TGTGCCAGTAGTATAAGGAGCGGGAGGGGGTCGTTCAATGAGCAGTTCTTC,CASSIRSGRGSFNEQFF
TRBV5-1,TRBJ1-5,14,-,-,TGCGCCAGCAGCTTATCGGGGGTCGGGCAGCCCCAGCATTTT,CASSLSGVGQPQHF
TRBV19,TRBJ2-7,13,-,TRBD1,TGTGCCAGTAACGAGGACAGGGGTTACGAGCAGTACTTC,CASNEDRGYEQYF
TRBV15,TRBJ1-2,15,-,TRBD1,TGTGCCACCAGCCGAAGCGGGACAGGGAGTGATGGCTACACCTTC,CATSRSGTGSDGYTF
TRBV2,TRBJ1-2,13,-,TRBD1,TGTGCCAGCAGAGACAGGGAGCGGGATGGCTACACCTTC,CASRDRERDGYTF
TRBV9,TRBJ2-7,13,-,-,TGTGCCAGCAGCGCGGACTTCCAGGGGGAGCAGTACTTC,CASSADFQGEQYF
TRBV15,TRBJ2-7,14,-,TRBD1,TGTGCCACCAGCAGTGGCGGACAGGTATACGAGCAGTACTTC,CATSSGGQVYEQYF
TRBV30,TRBJ2-1,14,-,TRBD2,TGTGCCTGGGATGCGGGAGGGCCCTACAATGAGCAGTTCTTC,CAWDAGGPYNEQFF
TRBV5-4,TRBJ1-2,13,-,TRBD1,TGTGCCAGCAGCGCGGACAGGGGAGAAGGCTACACCTTC,CASSADRGEGYTF
TRBV10-3,TRBJ2-1,13,-,-,TGTGCCACCTCAGGGGCAGGAAGCAATGAGCAGTTCTTC,CATSGAGSNEQFF
TRBV4-3,TRBJ2-7,16,-,TRBD1,TGCGCCAGCAGCCAAGTCGAAGGGGGCGAATCCTACGAGCAGTACTTC,CASSQVEGGESYEQYF
TRBV18,TRBJ2-1,12,once,TRBD1,TGTGCCAGCTCACAAACAGGGGGTGAAGGGTTCTTC,CASSQTGGEGFF
TRBV9,TRBJ1-1,16,-,-,TGTGCCAGCAGCGTAGGTAGACAGGCGGTAGACGCTGAAGCTTTCTTT,CASSVGRQAVDAEAFF
TRBV2,TRBJ2-7,10,-,-,TGTGCCAGCAGGGCTTACGAGCAGTACTTC,CASRAYEQYF
TRBV19,TRBJ1-2,15,-,-,TGTGCCAGTAGTATAACCCCTGGACAGCCATATGGCTACACCTTC,CASSITPGQPYGYTF
TRBV7-8,TRBJ1-2,18,-,TRBD1,TGTGCCAGCAGCTTGTCTAGGGACAGTCTCCTTCGCCCCTATGGCTACACCTTC,CASSLSRDSLLRPYGYTF
TRBV18,TRBJ1-3,18,-,TRBD1,TGTGCCAGCTCACCACCCCCGGGACAGAAAAGCTCTGGAAACACCATATATTTT,CASSPPPGQKSSGNTIYF
TRBV11-3,TRBJ2-1,13,-,-,TGTGCCAGCAGCTTCGGCAGGGGCAATGAGCAGTTCTTC,CASSFGRGNEQFF
TRBV5-1,TRBJ2-1,14,-,TRBD2,TGCGCCAGCAGCTTGTGGCGGGAGTTAGATGAGCAGTTCTTC,CASSLWRELDEQFF
TRBV6-5,TRBJ2-3,15,-,TRBD2,TGTGCCAGCAGCTACCCGGTAGCGGGAGAGGATACGCAGTATTTT,CASSYPVAGEDTQYF
TRBV7-2,TRBJ2-1,9,-,-,TGTGCCCGTAAAAATGAGCAGTTCTTC,CARKNEQFF
TRBV4-3,TRBJ2-7,14,-,TRBD1,TGCGCCAGCAGCCCGGGACAGGGCGGCTACGAGCAGTACTTC,CASSPGQGGYEQYF
TRBV4-1,TRBJ2-3,15,-,-,TGCGCCAGCAGCCAAGTCCACTACCAGGGGGATACGCAGTATTTT,CASSQVHYQGDTQYF
TRBV5-1,TRBJ2-3,14,-,-,TGCGCCAGCAGCTTGAGTAGAAGCACAGATACGCAGTATTTT,CASSLSRSTDTQYF
TRBV2,TRBJ2-3,13,-,-,TGTGCCAGCAGTGCGACAGGAACAGATACGCAGTATTTT,CASSATGTDTQYF
TRBV10-2,TRBJ2-1,15,-,TRBD2,TGCGCCAGCAGGGTAGCGGGGGGAGAGCACAATGAGCAGTTCTTC,CASRVAGGEHNEQFF
TRBV6-1,TRBJ2-7,13,-,-,TGTGCCAGCAGTGACCAGGGTTACAGCGAGCAGTACTTC,CASSDQGYSEQYF